The 20 T cell receptor beta chains presented below share a single source sample, sequenced in a study of Tregs in tolerant kidney transplant recipients. The protocol was immunoSEQ multiplex PCR, while the TCRdb copy is restricted to in-frame clones and leaves out a portion. The table records under 300,000 clones, about 80% of them present only once. Source material: CD4+ T cells from blood. The receptors derive from a human donor in good health.

This clone was counted only a few times. This chain connects TRBV9 to TRBJ1-3; D remains ambiguous. The CDR3 contains 16 residues. Trimming took off 0 bases at V and 4 bases at J, with 14 bases between the two ends. CDR1 is SGDLS and CDR2 is YYNGEE in the germline V gene. CDR3 amino acids: CASSVGPSQTGNTIYF. CDR3 nucleotide sequence: TGTGCCAGCAGCGTAGGGCCCTCCCAAACGGGAAACACCATATATTTT.

The V call is TRBV2, the J call TRBJ2-4, with D possibly TRBD1 on 6 matching bases. The V end lost 6 bases, the J end lost 5 bases, and 11 bases lay between the germline ends. The V gene's germline CDR1 is SNHLY and CDR2 FYNNEI. The CDR3 sequence is 13 residues long. CDR3 DNA sequence: TGTGCCAGCAGGTACAACAGGGAAAACATTCAGTACTTC. Translated: CASRYNRENIQYF.

This chain uses TRBV6-1 with TRBJ1-4; D perhaps matches TRBD1 (5 bases). CDR1 is MNHNS, CDR2 SASEGT, per germline. V lost 2 bases and J lost 5, with 12 bases in between. The CDR3 extends over 15 amino acids. The DNA of the CDR3 is TGTGCCAGCAGTGAACAGGGAGGGTCAAATGAAAAACTGTTTTTT. Amino acids: CASSEQGGSNEKLFF.

This clone was detected a few times. The CDR3 spells CASSGVPNQPQHF. The CDR3 DNA reads as TGCGCCAGCAGCGGGGTCCCCAATCAGCCCCAGCATTTT. The chain uses TRBV5-1 and TRBJ1-5; no clear D gene. CDR1 and CDR2 (germline): SGHRS, YFSETQ. V gave up 4 bases and J gave up 3 bases, with 8 bases separating them. This CDR3 is 13 amino acids long.

V gene TRBV30 combines with J gene TRBJ2-5; no firm D call. Trimming left V 2 bases short and J 2 bases short, with 9 bases between. Germline CDR1 reads GTSNPN; CDR2 reads SVGIG (reference sequence). There are 13 residues in the CDR3. CDR3 residues: CAWSIWVQETQYF. The CDR3, as DNA: TGTGCCTGGAGTATCTGGGTTCAAGAGACCCAGTACTTC.

The chain links TRBV7-3 to TRBJ2-2; 7 bases map to TRBD1. J was trimmed by 6 bases and V by 5 bases; bases with no gene match: 9. Germline lookup yields CDR1 SGHTA and CDR2 FQGTGA. The length of the CDR3 is 15 residues. CDR3 DNA: TGTGCCAGCAGCCCTAACAGGGGTGGGTCCGGGGAGCTGTTTTTT. It specifies CASSPNRGGSGELFF.

V usage is TRBV6-6 and J usage is TRBJ2-3; tentatively, D is TRBD2 (5 bases). The CDR3 is made up of 14 amino acids. CDR1 and CDR2 (germline): MNHNY, SVGAGI (reference sequence). Between the trimmed V and J ends, which lost 0 bases and 5 bases, there was a span of 9 bases. CDR3 in DNA: TGTGCCAGCAGTTACTCGCCCCGGGGAGATACGCAGTATTTT. Its translation: CASSYSPRGDTQYF.

The chain has TRBV6-1 and TRBJ2-1, with 11 bases aligning to TRBD2. Germline V gene lookup returns CDR1 MNHNS and CDR2 SASEGT. V lost 4 bases and J lost 6; bases outside the gene matches: 8. This CDR3 is 16 amino acids long. The CDR3 nucleotides read TGTGCCAGCAGTGGCGGTAGCGGGGGGGACTGCAATGAGCAGTTCTTC. It codes for CASSGGSGGDCNEQFF.

V gene TRBV6-5 combines with J gene TRBJ2-1; D might be TRBD1 (6 bases). Per germline, CDR1 MNHEY and CDR2 SVGAGI. This CDR3 spans 13 amino acids. V gave up 5 bases and J gave up 7 bases, with 12 bases separating them. The CDR3 DNA reads TGTGCCAGCAGTGTTATAGGGGGAAATGAGCAGTTCTTC. Translated, it gives CASSVIGGNEQFF.

V and J are TRBV5-1 and TRBJ1-1; D is unresolved. Looked up from germline, CDR1 is SGHRS and CDR2 is YFSETQ. This CDR3 is 15 amino acids long. The V end was cut by 3 bases, the J end by 1 base, with 13 bases between. The CDR3 coding sequence is TGCGCCAGCAGCTCGGATGGACTCCGGAACACTGAAGCTTTCTTT. Translation gives CASSSDGLRNTEAFF. Based on the CDR3 plus reference TRBV5-1 and TRBJ1-1, the full variable domain is KAGVTQTPRYLIKTRGQQVTLSCSPISGHRSVSWYQQTPGQGLQFLFEYFSETQRNKGNFPGRFSGRQFSNSRSEMNVSTLELGDSALYLCASSSDGLRNTEAFFGQGTRLTVV.

As DNA, the CDR3 is TGCAGCGTTGGTAGCGGATATTACAATGAGCAGTTCTTC. It is translated as CSVGSGYYNEQFF. This chain joins TRBV29-1 and TRBJ2-1, with D perhaps matching TRBD2 (6 bases). V was pared by 4 bases and J by 4 bases, with 11 bases between. CDR1 and CDR2 (germline): SQVTM, ANQGSEA. The length of the CDR3 is 13 residues.

The chain couples TRBV5-1 to TRBJ2-1; the D is unclear. V gave up 0 bases and J gave up 5 bases, with 12 bases separating them. This CDR3 region has 15 residues. Germline values: CDR1 SGHRS, CDR2 YFSETQ. CDR3 loop: CASSLASTVNNEQFF. The DNA for the CDR3 is TGCGCCAGCAGCTTGGCCAGTACAGTTAACAATGAGCAGTTCTTC.

The chain carries TRBV21-1 and TRBJ2-7; the table gives TRBD2 as D, unverified against the DNA. TRBV21-1 is annotated as a pseudogene. This CDR3 contains 14 residues. The CDR3: CASSKPGRFYEQYF. The CDR3 DNA sequence: TGTGCCAGCAGCAAACCCGGGAGGTTCTACGAGCAGTACTTC.

The gene calls are TRBV7-9 and TRBJ2-3, with D uncertain. V was trimmed by 1 base and J by 13 bases, leaving 15 bases between them. The CDR3 totals 13 residues. Germline loops: CDR1 SEHNR, CDR2 FQNEAQ (reference sequence). This chain's CDR3 is CASSLDVPSPEYF. Written as DNA, the CDR3 is TGTGCCAGCAGCTTAGACGTACCCTCCCCCGAGTATTTT.

This clone was picked up a small number of times. V and J are TRBV14 and TRBJ2-5, with D hard to call. Germline V lookup: CDR1 SGHDN, CDR2 FVKESK. Trimming removed 2 bases from V and 0 bases from J, with 19 bases in between. This CDR3 contains 18 residues. In DNA, the CDR3 is TGTGCCAGCAGCCAAAAGAGGCATCACGGAATTTACCAAGAGACCCAGTACTTC. Translated: CASSQKRHHGIYQETQYF. Using reference TRBV14 and TRBJ2-5 for the parts outside the CDR3, the full variable domain is EAGVTQFPSHSVIEKGQTVTLRCDPISGHDNLYWYRRVMGKEIKFLLHFVKESKQDESGMPNNRFLAERTGGTYSTLKVQPAELEDSGVYFCASSQKRHHGIYQETQYFGPGTRLLVL.

CDR3 nucleotide sequence: TGTGCCAGCAGTCATGACAGCACGAACACCGGGGAGCTGTTTTTT. This encodes CASSHDSTNTGELFF. The V call is TRBV7-3, the J call TRBJ2-2, with a tentative D call TRBD1 (5 bases). Trimming shortened V by 6 bases and J by 0 bases, and 11 bases separated the two germline ends. Germline CDR1 is SGHTA and CDR2 is FQGTGA. The CDR3 is 15 residues long.

The V and J genes are TRBV4-1 and TRBJ1-5; D not certain. CDR1 is MGHRA and CDR2 is YSYEKL in the germline V gene. The CDR3 loop spans 16 amino acids. V was pared by 4 bases and J by 0 bases, with 13 bases between. CDR3 region: CASSRGNPNSNQPQHF. The DNA of the CDR3 is TGCGCCAGCAGCCGCGGGAACCCGAATAGCAATCAGCCCCAGCATTTT.

The chain couples TRBV5-1 to TRBJ1-1, with 8 bases aligning to TRBD1. Germline loops: CDR1 SGHRS, CDR2 YFSETQ. V was clipped by 3 bases and J by 7 bases; unmatched bases: 5. This CDR3 has 13 amino acids. Here the CDR3 reads CASSSGGDGEAFF. The CDR3 DNA follows: TGCGCCAGCAGCTCAGGGGGCGATGGTGAAGCTTTCTTT.

The V call is TRBV4-1, the J call TRBJ2-2, with TRBD1 identical over 9 bases. The CDR3 consists of 15 residues. The ends lost 1 base at V and 6 bases at J; junction bases unmatched: 3. The germline V gene encodes CDR1 MGHRA and CDR2 YSYEKL. The CDR3 spells CASSQGDRDAGELFF. The CDR3 DNA reads as TGCGCCAGCAGCCAAGGGGACAGGGATGCCGGGGAGCTGTTTTTT.

For the CDR3, the DNA is TGTGCCAGCAGCCCCAGGGGGGGGGACACCGGGGAGCTGTTTTTT. Translation: CASSPRGGDTGELFF. The chain couples TRBV7-2 to TRBJ2-2, with D possibly called TRBD1 or TRBD2 (7 bases each). CDR1 and CDR2 (germline): SGHTA, FQGNSA. The CDR3 is made up of 15 amino acids. V gave up 5 bases and J gave up 3 bases, with 13 bases separating them.